The 24 T cell receptor beta chains below come from one sample, sequenced in a study of cytomegalovirus exposure and HLA in healthy donors. Researchers ran the PCR with 60 Vbeta and 13 Jbeta primers. Clones were sequenced by immunoSEQ multiplex PCR, and TCRdb holds only the in-frame ones, with some missing. The sample yields 150,000 to 200,000 clones, approximately 80% seen once. The material sequenced was PBMCs. The receptors originated from a female donor in good health and CMV-seronegative.

The chain joins TRBV27 to TRBJ2-5; 9 bases agree with TRBD1. The J segment lost 4 bases and the V segment lost 5 bases, leaving 8 bases of the junction unmatched. The germline V gene encodes CDR1 MNHEY and CDR2 SMNVEV (reference sequence). This CDR3 has 15 residues. The CDR3 DNA sequence: TGTGCCAGCAGTCTACACCGACAGGGGGGAGAGACCCAGTACTTC. It codes for CASSLHRQGGETQYF.

The CDR3 DNA reads TGTGCCAGCTCACCACTTCCAGGGGCGGAAAACGAGCAGTACTTC. Its translation: CASSPLPGAENEQYF. The rearrangement uses TRBV18 and TRBJ2-7; maybe TRBD1 (6 bases). CDR3 length: 15 residues. V was pared by 1 base and J by 5 bases, with 15 bases between. Germline V gene data show CDR1 as KGHSH and CDR2 as LQKENI.

The chain carries TRBV7-2 and TRBJ2-7, with 8 bases fitting TRBD1. Looked up from germline, CDR1 is SGHTA and CDR2 is FQGNSA. Trimming took 5 bases from V and 2 from J; bases not matched to a gene: 20. The CDR3 contains 19 residues. In nucleotides, the CDR3 is TGTGCCAGCAGCCCTATTAGTACCGGAACAGGGGGAACCCCCTACGAGCAGTACTTC. This encodes CASSPISTGTGGTPYEQYF.

The chain has TRBV5-4 and TRBJ1-1, with 8 bases fitting TRBD1. V lost 4 bases, J lost 2 bases, and 7 bases stayed unmatched. There are 15 residues in the CDR3. The V gene's germline CDR1 is SGHNT and CDR2 YYREEE (reference sequence). The CDR3 region has the DNA TGTGCCAGCAGCAGACTAGGACAGGGCAACACTGAAGCTTTCTTT. As protein: CASSRLGQGNTEAFF.

CDR3 loop: CAATTGTGVSYEQYF. In DNA form, the CDR3 reads TGTGCCGCCACCACCGGGACAGGAGTCTCCTACGAGCAGTACTTC. The gene calls are TRBV30 and TRBJ2-5, with 8 positions matching TRBD1. The better agreement between TRBJ2-7 and the DNA end casts doubt on the J call. The CDR3 is 15 amino acids. CDR1 GTSNPN and CDR2 SVGIG come from the germline V gene (reference sequence).

The chain uses TRBV5-6 and TRBJ2-1; the match to TRBD2 covers 8 bases. Germline V CDR1 and CDR2: SGHDT, YYEEEE. The CDR3 is made up of 11 amino acids. V was clipped by 4 bases and J by 16 bases; unmatched bases: 7. This CDR3 is CASSIERENFF. CDR3 DNA sequence: TGTGCCAGCAGCATAGAGCGGGAGAATTTCTTC.

The gene calls are TRBV7-2 and TRBJ2-7; 7 bases align to TRBD1. The CDR3 covers 14 residues. V gave up 2 bases and J gave up 1 base; unmatched junction bases: 2. Germline V CDR1 and CDR2: SGHTA, FQGNSA. This CDR3 reads CASSLNRGSYEQYF. CDR3 nucleotides: TGTGCCAGCAGCTTAAACAGGGGTTCCTACGAGCAGTACTTC.

The V call is TRBV9, the J call TRBJ2-1; TRBD2 matches at 10 bases. J gave up 10 bases and V 0 bases, and 7 bases lay outside the gene matches. This CDR3 has 15 amino acids. Germline V gene data show CDR1 as SGDLS and CDR2 as YYNGEE. The CDR3 DNA sequence: TGTGCCAGCAGCGTAGGAGCGGGGGGGCCCGCGGAGCAGTTCTTC. Its translation: CASSVGAGGPAEQFF.

The V call is TRBV7-9, the J call TRBJ1-6; D might be TRBD1 (5 bases). V dropped 5 bases and J dropped 9 bases, with 14 bases sitting between them. The CDR3 has 14 amino acids. Per the germline V gene, CDR1 is SEHNR and CDR2 is FQNEAQ (reference sequence). CDR3 in amino acids: CASSQTGFSSPLHF. The CDR3 DNA reads as TGTGCCAGCAGCCAAACAGGTTTCAGTTCACCCCTCCACTTT.

The chain employs TRBV21-1 and TRBJ1-1. TRBV21-1 counts as a pseudogene. The CDR3 runs to 17 residues. The chain's CDR3 is CASSKEGGGWGNTEAFF. CDR3 DNA sequence: TGTGCCAGCAGCAAAGAGGGGGGGGGATGGGGAAACACTGAAGCTTTCTTT.

This chain joins TRBV6-1 and TRBJ2-3; the D is unclear. CDR3 length equals 14 residues. Germline loops: CDR1 MNHNS, CDR2 SASEGT. V dropped 2 bases and J dropped 4 bases, with 10 bases sitting between them. This CDR3 reads CASSERWSPDTQYF. The CDR3 bases are TGTGCCAGCAGTGAACGTTGGAGCCCAGATACGCAGTATTTT.

This clone came up many times. The chain links TRBV6-5 to TRBJ2-2; 8 nucleotides align to TRBD2. Unmatched junction bases numbered 10, after V lost 7 bases and J lost 6 bases. Germline V gene lookup returns CDR1 MNHEY and CDR2 SVGAGI. The CDR3 has 15 residues. CDR3 protein: CASKDGGDPPGELFF. For the CDR3, the DNA is TGTGCCAGCAAAGACGGGGGGGACCCTCCCGGGGAGCTGTTTTTT.

V and J are TRBV19 and TRBJ1-2, with D uncertain. Deletions cut 3 bases from V and 0 bases from J, with 14 bases between. CDR3 length: 16 residues. Germline V lookup: CDR1 LNHDA, CDR2 SQIVND (reference sequence). The CDR3 sequence is CASSIPRAPTNYGYTF. The CDR3 DNA is TGTGCCAGTAGTATCCCTAGAGCACCGACTAACTATGGCTACACCTTC.

The gene calls are TRBV19 and TRBJ1-6; 8 bases are a match to TRBD1. Germline CDR1 and CDR2: LNHDA and SQIVND (reference sequence). The J segment lost 9 bases and the V segment lost 7 bases, leaving 5 bases of the junction unmatched. This CDR3 spans 13 amino acids. The CDR3 region is CASTTGGGSPLHF. The CDR3 DNA follows: TGTGCCAGTACCACAGGGGGGGGTTCACCCCTCCACTTT.

The chain recombines TRBV27 with TRBJ1-2; D remains ambiguous. Germline V gives CDR1 MNHEY, CDR2 SMNVEV (reference sequence). V dropped 3 bases and J dropped 2 bases, with 13 bases sitting between them. There are 15 residues in the CDR3. In DNA, the CDR3 is TGTGCCAGCAGTTTCAACTCCCAGGTGAACTATGGCTACACCTTC. It yields the protein CASSFNSQVNYGYTF.

Points on this clone: A read error may account for a junction end that differs from germline. The chain uses TRBV7-9 and TRBJ2-1; D is undetermined. The CDR3 loop spans 12 amino acids. Germline-derived CDR1 and CDR2 are SEHNR and FQNEAQ (reference sequence). The CDR3 DNA follows: TGTTCCAGCAGCTTAGCTAGAAGCGAGCAGTTCTTC. This codes for CSSSLARSEQFF.

CDR3 bases: TGCGCCAGCAGCTTGGGTCCAGGGGCCCCCGAGCCCCAGCATTTT. Translated, it gives CASSLGPGAPEPQHF. The V call is TRBV5-1, the J call TRBJ1-5, with a possible D match to TRBD1 (6 bases). CDR1 is SGHRS, CDR2 YFSETQ, per germline. V was clipped by 0 bases and J by 8 bases, with 15 bases between them. The CDR3 has 15 residues.

The genes are TRBV2 and TRBJ2-5, with TRBD2 matching 7 bases. The CDR3 has 16 amino acids. The V gene's germline CDR1 is SNHLY and CDR2 FYNNEI. Trimming removed 2 bases from V and 2 bases from J; junction bases left unmatched: 8. CDR3 loop: CASSETSGAGQETQYF. DNA for the CDR3: TGTGCCAGCAGTGAAACCAGCGGGGCGGGACAAGAGACCCAGTACTTC.

The chain recombines TRBV27 with TRBJ2-5; possibly TRBD1 for D (6 bases). The DNA end is a closer match to TRBJ2-7, so the J assignment may be wrong. The CDR3 totals 13 residues. Germline values: CDR1 MNHEY, CDR2 SMNVEV (reference sequence). The CDR3 sequence: CASSIGTTYEQYF. The CDR3 DNA sequence: TGTGCCAGCAGCATCGGGACAACCTACGAGCAGTACTTC.

The genes are TRBV11-1 and TRBJ2-1; D is perhaps TRBD1 (8 bases). Germline CDR1 is SGHAT and CDR2 is FQDESV (reference sequence). The V end was cut by 5 bases, the J end by 10 bases, with 18 bases between. This CDR3 contains 14 residues. The CDR3 sequence: CASSPTGGGLEQFF. In DNA form, the CDR3 reads TGTGCCAGCAGCCCCACAGGGGGGGGATTGGAGCAGTTCTTC.

The V gene is TRBV7-3, the J gene TRBJ2-5, with TRBD2 as a possible D gene (6 bases). The CDR3 covers 15 residues. V was pared by 5 bases and J by 3 bases, with 16 bases between. CDR1 SGHTA and CDR2 FQGTGA come from the germline V gene. CDR3 DNA sequence: TGTGCCAGCAGCCGCCAAGGGAAGCGGGAAGAGACCCAGTACTTC. Its translation is CASSRQGKREETQYF.

A single count supports this clone. The chain employs TRBV9 and TRBJ1-2; D unclear. CDR3 size: 14 residues. Germline V lookup: CDR1 SGDLS, CDR2 YYNGEE. Deletions cut 4 bases from V and 2 bases from J, with 12 bases between. This chain's CDR3 is CASSPLGPNYGYTF. The CDR3 region has the DNA TGTGCCAGCAGCCCCCTTGGGCCCAACTATGGCTACACCTTC.

This rearrangement joins TRBV30 to TRBJ2-1; 10 bases line up with TRBD1. V was clipped by 8 bases and J by 7 bases; unmatched bases: 5. CDR3 length: 12 residues. Looked up from germline, CDR1 is GTSNPN and CDR2 is SVGIG (reference sequence). CDR3 in amino acids: CAGTGVRNEQFF. The CDR3 DNA follows: TGTGCCGGGACAGGGGTTAGGAATGAGCAGTTCTTC.

The V gene is TRBV5-1, the J gene TRBJ2-7; a weak D match, TRBD1 (6 bases). CDR1 is SGHRS, CDR2 YFSETQ, per germline. The V end was cut by 1 base, the J end by 7 bases, with 18 bases between. The CDR3 runs to 15 residues. The CDR3 coding sequence is TGCGCCAGCAGCTTGTGGCAGGGGCCCCAGGAAGAGCAGTACTTC. Protein product: CASSLWQGPQEEQYF. Variable domain in full (rest from reference TRBV5-1 and TRBJ2-7): KAGVTQTPRYLIKTRGQQVTLSCSPISGHRSVSWYQQTPGQGLQFLFEYFSETQRNKGNFPGRFSGRQFSNSRSEMNVSTLELGDSALYLCASSLWQGPQEEQYFGPGTRLTVT.